This T cell receptor beta chain derives from a study of OX40 agonist ivuxolimab in advanced cancers. The method was immunoSEQ multiplex PCR; TCRdb's version includes in-frame clones alone and lacks a portion of them. Here the sample spans over 10,000 clones, less than 90% being singletons. The germline V gene encodes CDR1 LGHNA and CDR2 YNFKEQ. CDR3 length: 17 amino acids. Trimming shortened V by 0 bases and J by 6 bases, and 18 bases separated the two germline ends. This chain links TRBV4-2 with TRBJ2-1; D may be TRBD2 (5 bases). Material: CD4+ or CD8+ T cells sorted from blood, obtained in a trial of the OX40 agonist ivuxolimab. The sequence was collected from an adult with an advanced solid tumor such as melanoma, head and neck, liver or kidney cancer. DNA for the CDR3: TGTGCCAGCAGCCAAGAAAGAATAGTGCGGGCGATCAATGAGCAGTTCTTC. Encoded protein: CASSQERIVRAINEQFF.